Below, 7 T cell receptor beta chains from the same sample are listed, as sequenced in a study of preoperative IRX-2 immunotherapy in early breast cancer. The method was immunoSEQ multiplex PCR; TCRdb's version includes in-frame clones alone and lacks a portion of them. This sample has some 22,000 clones, with 75% to 90% found just once. Treatment here: preoperative locoregional IRX-2 cytokine immunotherapy. The sequences come from tumor tissue, collected after IRX-2 immunotherapy. These receptors were taken from a human donor with breast cancer.

This clone was seen just once. The chain carries TRBV6-1 and TRBJ1-2; D remains unclear. Germline V gene sequence: CDR1 MNHNS, CDR2 SASEGT. V lost 5 bases and J lost 8, with 9 bases in between. The CDR3 runs to 11 residues. This CDR3 is CASSPGRGYTF. CDR3 bases: TGTGCCAGCAGTCCGGGTCGGGGCTACACCTTC.

The chain joins TRBV15 to TRBJ2-7, with D unclear. CDR1 is LNHNV, CDR2 YYDKDF, per germline (reference sequence). The length of the CDR3 is 14 residues. Trimming pared 0 bases from V and 3 bases from J, leaving 9 bases between. Here the CDR3 reads CATSRDPRSYEQYF. The CDR3, as DNA: TGTGCCACCAGCAGAGATCCTCGCAGCTACGAGCAGTACTTC. The variable domain in full, completed from reference TRBV15 and TRBJ2-7, reads DAMVIQNPRYQVTQFGKPVTLSCSQTLNHNVMYWYQQKSSQAPKLLFHYYDKDFNNEADTPDNFQSRRPNTSFCFLDIRSPGLGDTAMYLCATSRDPRSYEQYFGPGTRLTVT.

The chain joins TRBV7-9 to TRBJ2-7, with 10 bases identical to TRBD2. This CDR3 is 14 amino acids long. Germline V gene data show CDR1 as SEHNR and CDR2 as FQNEAQ (reference sequence). J was trimmed by 3 bases and V by 8 bases; bases with no gene match: 7. This CDR3 is CASAPGLANYEQYF. In DNA form, the CDR3 reads TGTGCCAGCGCGCCGGGACTAGCGAACTACGAGCAGTACTTC.

The chain joins TRBV18 to TRBJ1-1; no clear D gene. The germline CDR1 and CDR2 sequences are KGHSH and LQKENI. The CDR3 loop spans 12 amino acids. Deletions cut 2 bases from V and 6 bases from J, with 7 bases between. CDR3 sequence reads: CASSPGVAEAFF. CDR3 nucleotides: TGTGCCAGCTCACCAGGGGTAGCTGAAGCTTTCTTT.

This clone was seen a single time. The rearrangement uses TRBV18 and TRBJ1-1; possible D gene TRBD1, 6 bases. CDR3 length equals 13 residues. Trimming shortened V by 6 bases and J by 0 bases, and 8 bases separated the two germline ends. Germline loops: CDR1 KGHSH, CDR2 LQKENI. The chain's CDR3 is CASSGDMNTEAFF. The DNA for the CDR3 is TGTGCCAGCTCGGGGGACATGAACACTGAAGCTTTCTTT.

The V call is TRBV28, the J call TRBJ1-2, with D perhaps TRBD1 (5 bases). V lost 10 bases and J lost 6, with 15 bases in between. Germline CDR1 reads MDHEN; CDR2 reads SYDVKM. The CDR3 contains 12 residues. In nucleotides, the CDR3 is TGTGCCACCACTTCCAGGGTCGATGGCTACACCTTC. It codes for CATTSRVDGYTF.

This chain connects TRBV7-9 to TRBJ1-5; TRBD1 matches at 11 bases. Unmatched junction bases numbered 8, after V lost 5 bases and J lost 2 bases. CDR3 length: 17 amino acids. Germline V lookup: CDR1 SEHNR, CDR2 FQNEAQ (reference sequence). This chain's CDR3 is CASSAGTGGGGNQPQHF. The CDR3 DNA reads as TGTGCCAGCAGCGCAGGGACAGGGGGTGGGGGCAATCAGCCCCAGCATTTT.